Included here is one TCR beta chain sequence, with context. This entry comes from a study of blood T cell repertoires in COVID-19. In the study overall: Acute-phase and convalescent COVID-19 samples originated in the United States, Italy and Spain. T cells, B-cell-depleted T cells, or PBMCs supplied cDNA or gDNA.

Looked up from germline, CDR1 is MNHEY and CDR2 is SVGAGI. The ends lost 5 bases at V and 3 bases at J; junction bases unmatched: 4. The CDR3 runs 14 residues. Clones were read by immunoSEQ multiplex PCR, and TCRdb kept only the in-frame ones, dropping some. The sample consists of approximately 150,000 clones, approximately 86% of them appearing once. Sequenced sample: peripheral blood. This chain uses TRBV6-5 with TRBJ2-7, with 10 bases aligning to TRBD2. This receptor was taken from a woman in her fifties or sixties with acute or convalescent COVID-19. This chain's CDR3 is CASSSGRVFYEQYF. For the CDR3, the DNA is TGTGCCAGCAGTAGCGGGAGGGTCTTCTACGAGCAGTACTTC.